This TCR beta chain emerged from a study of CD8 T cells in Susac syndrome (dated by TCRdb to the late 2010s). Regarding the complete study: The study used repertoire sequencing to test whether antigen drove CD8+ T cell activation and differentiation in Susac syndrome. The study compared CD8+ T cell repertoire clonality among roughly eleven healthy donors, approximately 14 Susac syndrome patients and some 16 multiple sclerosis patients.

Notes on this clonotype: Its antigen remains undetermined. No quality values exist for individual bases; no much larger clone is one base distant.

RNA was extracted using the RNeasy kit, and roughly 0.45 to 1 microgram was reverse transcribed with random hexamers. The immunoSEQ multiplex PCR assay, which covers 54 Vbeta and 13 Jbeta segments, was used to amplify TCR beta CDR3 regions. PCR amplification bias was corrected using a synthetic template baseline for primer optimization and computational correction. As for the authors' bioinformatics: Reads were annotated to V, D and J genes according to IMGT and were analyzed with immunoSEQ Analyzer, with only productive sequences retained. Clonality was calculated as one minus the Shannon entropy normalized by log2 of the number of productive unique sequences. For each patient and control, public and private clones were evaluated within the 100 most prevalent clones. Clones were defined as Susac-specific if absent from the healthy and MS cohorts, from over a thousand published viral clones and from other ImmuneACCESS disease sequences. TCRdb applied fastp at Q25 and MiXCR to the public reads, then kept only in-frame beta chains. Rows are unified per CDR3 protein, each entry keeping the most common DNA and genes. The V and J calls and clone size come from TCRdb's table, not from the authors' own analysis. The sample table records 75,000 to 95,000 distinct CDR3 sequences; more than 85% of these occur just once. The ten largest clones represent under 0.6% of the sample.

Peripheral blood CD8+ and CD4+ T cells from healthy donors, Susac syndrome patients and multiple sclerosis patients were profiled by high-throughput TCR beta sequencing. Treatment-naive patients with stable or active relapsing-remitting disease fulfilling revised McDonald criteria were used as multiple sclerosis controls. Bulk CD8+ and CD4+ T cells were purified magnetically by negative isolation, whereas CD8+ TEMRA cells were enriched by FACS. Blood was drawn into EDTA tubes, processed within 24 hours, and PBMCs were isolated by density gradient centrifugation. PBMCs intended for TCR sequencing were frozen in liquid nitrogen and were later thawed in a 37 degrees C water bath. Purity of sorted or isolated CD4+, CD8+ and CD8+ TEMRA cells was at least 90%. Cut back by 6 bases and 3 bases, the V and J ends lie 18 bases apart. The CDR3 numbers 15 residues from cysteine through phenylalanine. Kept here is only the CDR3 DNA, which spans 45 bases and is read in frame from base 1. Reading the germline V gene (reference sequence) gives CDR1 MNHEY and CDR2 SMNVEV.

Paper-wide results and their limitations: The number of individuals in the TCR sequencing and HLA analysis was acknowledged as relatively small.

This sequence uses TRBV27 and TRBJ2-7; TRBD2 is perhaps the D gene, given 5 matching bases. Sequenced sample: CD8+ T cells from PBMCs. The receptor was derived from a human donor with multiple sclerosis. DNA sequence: TGTGCCAGCAGGAAAGAGGGTAGCGCCTTCTACGAGCAGTACTTC. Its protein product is CASRKEGSAFYEQYF.